Below, 17 T cell receptor beta chains from the same sample are listed, as sequenced in a study of blood T cell repertoires in COVID-19. Repertoires were generated with immunoSEQ multiplex PCR, while TCRdb's copy carries only in-frame clones and drops some. The sample contains tens of thousands of clones, 82% of which appear only once. Sequencing input: peripheral blood. These TCRs come from a man in his fifties or sixties with active or convalescent COVID-19.

Only one count was recorded for this clone. The V call is TRBV5-6, the J call TRBJ1-5, with 8 bases fitting TRBD1. The junction had 2 bases not matched to a gene; V was cut back by 1 base and J by 2 bases. This CDR3 spans 15 amino acids. CDR1 and CDR2 from the germline V gene are SGHDT and YYEEEE. This chain's CDR3 is CASSLTGGGNQPQHF. For the CDR3, the DNA is TGTGCCAGCAGCTTGACAGGGGGGGGCAATCAGCCCCAGCATTTT. Based on the CDR3 plus reference TRBV5-6 and TRBJ1-5, the full variable domain is DAGVTQSPTHLIKTRGQQVTLRCSPKSGHDTVSWYQQALGQGPQFIFQYYEEEERQRGNFPDRFSGHQFPNYSSELNVNALLLGDSALYLCASSLTGGGNQPQHFGDGTRLSIL.

The gene calls are TRBV12-3 or TRBV12-4 and TRBJ2-5; unclear D gene. The CDR3 length is 11 residues. Trimming shortened V by 5 bases and J by 3 bases, and 4 bases separated the two germline ends. CDR3 protein: CASSNKETQYF. The CDR3 bases are TGTGCCAGCAGTAATAAAGAGACCCAGTACTTC.

The chain links TRBV19 to TRBJ2-2; 11 bases are shared with TRBD2. This CDR3 comprises 17 residues. The V gene's germline CDR1 is LNHDA and CDR2 SQIVND (reference sequence). The V segment lost 1 base and the J segment 1 base; nucleotides outside the gene matches: 2. The CDR3 here is CASSIGLAGMNTGELFF. CDR3 nucleotides: TGTGCCAGTAGTATAGGACTAGCGGGGATGAACACCGGGGAGCTGTTTTTT.

The rearrangement uses TRBV2 and TRBJ1-1, with 11 bases that match TRBD1. Germline assignment: CDR1 SNHLY and CDR2 FYNNEI. J lost 3 bases, V lost 6 bases, and 6 bases had no gene match. The CDR3 runs to 15 residues. The CDR3 loop is CASRQGQGDHTEAFF. CDR3 bases: TGTGCCAGCAGGCAGGGACAGGGGGATCACACTGAAGCTTTCTTT.

The chain carries TRBV2 and TRBJ2-4; tentative D call: TRBD2 (6 bases). Trimming removed 4 bases at V and 5 bases at J, with 9 bases between. This CDR3 contains 13 residues. Germline loops: CDR1 SNHLY, CDR2 FYNNEI. Written as DNA, the CDR3 is TGTGCCAGCAGTGCCGGGGAGGAAAACATTCAGTACTTC. Its protein product is CASSAGEENIQYF. Supplemented by reference TRBV2 and TRBJ2-4, the full variable domain reads EPEVTQTPSHQVTQMGQEVILRCVPISNHLYFYWYRQILGQKVEFLVSFYNNEISEKSEIFDDQFSVERPDGSNFTLKIRSTKLEDSAMYFCASSAGEENIQYFGAGTRLSVL.

V gene TRBV2 combines with J gene TRBJ2-3; TRBD2 matches 13 bases. The CDR3 consists of 16 residues. CDR1 is SNHLY, CDR2 FYNNEI, per germline. V shed 0 bases and J 5 bases; nucleotides not matched to a gene: 2. The CDR3 sequence: CASSEAGLAGKDTQYF. The CDR3 coding sequence is TGTGCCAGCAGTGAAGCGGGACTAGCGGGGAAAGATACGCAGTATTTT.

The chain has TRBV7-9 and TRBJ2-5, with TRBD1 identical over 12 bases. The CDR3 covers 15 residues. Germline lookup yields CDR1 SEHNR and CDR2 FQNEAQ (reference sequence). Trimming at V came to 3 bases and at J to 5 bases, leaving 4 bases not matched to a gene. In nucleotides, the CDR3 is TGTGCCAGCAGCTTGGGGACAGGGGGCAAGGAGACCCAGTACTTC. It translates to CASSLGTGGKETQYF.

The chain employs TRBV7-7 and TRBJ1-1; D gene uncertain. This CDR3 region has 15 residues. Germline CDR1 SSHAT, CDR2 FNYEAQ (reference sequence). The V and J ends lost 0 bases and 0 bases respectively, with 8 bases between them. In nucleotides, the CDR3 is TGTGCCAGCAGCTTAGCACCAACAGTGAACACTGAAGCTTTCTTT. Protein sequence: CASSLAPTVNTEAFF.

The gene calls are TRBV27 and TRBJ1-6; D possibly corresponds to TRBD1 (6 bases). Trimming removed 3 bases at V and 5 bases at J, with 14 bases between. The CDR3 spans 16 residues. Germline CDR1 and CDR2: MNHEY and SMNVEV (reference sequence). The CDR3 loop is CASSLWGRGDNSPLHF. In nucleotides, the CDR3 is TGTGCCAGCAGTTTGTGGGGGCGGGGGGATAATTCACCCCTCCACTTT.

This chain links TRBV27 with TRBJ1-4; 7 nucleotides agree with TRBD1. V lost 5 bases, J lost 1 base, and 7 bases stayed unmatched. The CDR3 runs to 16 residues. Germline V gene data show CDR1 as MNHEY and CDR2 as SMNVEV (reference sequence). In DNA form, the CDR3 reads TGTGCCAGCAGTACTGGGTACAGGGGAACTAATGAAAAACTGTTTTTT. Translated: CASSTGYRGTNEKLFF.

V gene TRBV10-3 combines with J gene TRBJ2-3, with a weak D call TRBD2 (6 bases). Per germline, CDR1 ENHRY and CDR2 SYGVKD. The V gene lost 4 bases and the J gene lost 0 bases, with 8 bases spanning the gap. The CDR3 contains 14 residues. The CDR3 DNA reads as TGTGCCATCAGTGGCGGGGCTAGCACAGATACGCAGTATTTT. The encoded protein is CAISGGASTDTQYF.

This rearrangement joins TRBV7-2 to TRBJ2-3; a weak D match, TRBD2 (7 bases). V was clipped by 1 base and J by 6 bases, with 14 bases between them. Per the germline V gene, CDR1 is SGHTA and CDR2 is FQGNSA. The CDR3 has 15 residues. This CDR3 reads CASSLVGGPGDTQYF. Written as DNA, the CDR3 is TGTGCCAGCAGCTTAGTGGGGGGGCCCGGGGATACGCAGTATTTT.

With regard to this clone: The DNA is left out, because the CDR3 cannot be placed on it with certainty; the CDR3 is given as TCRdb lists it. This chain uses TRBV19 with TRBJ1-5. Germline V lookup: CDR1 LNHDA, CDR2 SQIVND (reference sequence). The length of the CDR3 is 13 amino acids, counting both ends. CDR3 region: CASTSGMSQPQHF.

This chain links TRBV28 with TRBJ2-7; 9 nucleotides agree with TRBD1. In germline, CDR1 is MDHEN, CDR2 SYDVKM. Trimming removed 4 bases from V and 4 bases from J; junction bases left unmatched: 14. The CDR3 consists of 17 residues. As DNA, the CDR3 is TGTGCCAGCAGTTCCGCGGCAACCGGGACAGGGAGGTACGAGCAGTACTTC. Protein sequence: CASSSAATGTGRYEQYF.

The chain links TRBV14 to TRBJ2-3, with a tentative D call TRBD2 (5 bases). There are 16 residues in the CDR3. V was pared by 4 bases and J by 3 bases, with 17 bases between. CDR1 and CDR2 from the germline V gene are SGHDN and FVKESK. The CDR3 here is CASSPARGSLTDTQYF. The CDR3 nucleotides read TGTGCCAGCAGCCCGGCACGGGGTTCCCTTACAGATACGCAGTATTTT.

This chain uses TRBV7-2 with TRBJ2-2, with TRBD1 identical over 9 bases. V gave up 6 bases and J gave up 7 bases; unmatched junction bases: 6. The CDR3 covers 14 residues. The germline V gene encodes CDR1 SGHTA and CDR2 FQGNSA. CDR3 nucleotide sequence: TGTGCCAGCAGAATCGGACAGGGGAACGGGGAGCTGTTTTTT. Translating gives CASRIGQGNGELFF.

The chain links TRBV4-3 to TRBJ2-7, with 9 bases that match TRBD2. V shed 4 bases, J shed 7 bases, and the junction held 17 bases outside the gene matches. CDR1 and CDR2 (germline): LGHNA, YSLEER. This CDR3 is built from 17 residues. The CDR3 region is CASSRSFEEAGGGEQYF. The CDR3 coding sequence is TGCGCCAGCAGCCGATCCTTCGAAGAAGCGGGGGGTGGAGAGCAGTACTTC.